These 15 T cell receptor beta chains share one sample of origin, sequenced in a study of cytomegalovirus exposure and HLA in healthy donors. The PCR had 60 Vbeta and 13 Jbeta primers. Only in-frame clones appear in the TCRdb table, and some are missing; sequencing was by immunoSEQ multiplex PCR. The table has about 100,000 clones, approximately 76% seen once; the top ten hold 7% to 9%. The source material was PBMCs. The receptors come from a man in his forties or fifties in good health and CMV-seropositive.

The CDR3 reads CASSSGLAGGTDTQYF. The CDR3 DNA reads TGTGCCAGCAGCTCCGGACTAGCGGGGGGCACAGATACGCAGTATTTT. The chain links TRBV5-4 to TRBJ2-3, with TRBD2 matching 13 bases. V lost 3 bases and J lost 1; bases outside the gene matches: 2. The germline V gene has CDR1 SGHNT and CDR2 YYREEE (reference sequence). CDR3 length: 16 amino acids.

The genes are TRBV27 and TRBJ2-7, with 7 bases that match TRBD1. The CDR3 is made up of 14 amino acids. CDR1 and CDR2 (germline): MNHEY, SMNVEV (reference sequence). V trimming: 5 bases; J trimming: 5 bases; junction bases outside the gene matches: 9. The DNA of the CDR3 is TGTGCCAGCAGTCCACAGACAGGGTGGGACGAGCAGTACTTC. Protein product: CASSPQTGWDEQYF.

The genes are TRBV9 and TRBJ2-7; TRBD2 matches at 7 bases. Germline CDR1 is SGDLS and CDR2 is YYNGEE. V dropped 0 bases and J dropped 1; count of bases not matched to a gene: 1. This CDR3 spans 14 amino acids. The CDR3: CASSVGGSSYEQYF. The CDR3 DNA sequence: TGTGCCAGCAGCGTAGGCGGGAGTTCCTACGAGCAGTACTTC.

V usage is TRBV6-4 and J usage is TRBJ1-6; a weak D match, TRBD1 (5 bases). The germline gives CDR1 MRHNA, CDR2 SNTAGT. This CDR3 is built from 14 residues. V was shortened by 6 bases and J by 6 bases, with 12 bases between the two germline ends. CDR3 in DNA: TGTGCCAGCAGGGGCGACAGTCCTAATTCACCCCTCCACTTT. Translating gives CASRGDSPNSPLHF.

The V gene is TRBV4-3, the J gene TRBJ2-4, with D perhaps matching TRBD2 (5 bases). The length of the CDR3 is 13 residues. Deletions cut 0 bases from V and 9 bases from J, with 9 bases between. CDR1 is LGHNA and CDR2 is YSLEER in the germline V gene. The CDR3 sequence: CASSQDREGIQYF. The CDR3 DNA is TGCGCCAGCAGCCAAGACCGAGAGGGCATTCAGTACTTC.

The chain combines TRBV6-5 with TRBJ2-2, with a tentative D call TRBD2 (6 bases). CDR3 length equals 15 residues. Trimming stripped 6 bases from V and 4 bases from J, with 15 bases between. From germline, CDR1 is MNHEY and CDR2 SVGAGI. The CDR3 nucleotides read TGTGCCAGCAGCCCCCCGGGACTCACCACCGGGGAGCTGTTTTTT. Translated, it gives CASSPPGLTTGELFF.

This clone was found once. This rearrangement joins TRBV2 to TRBJ2-4; TRBD2 matches 10 bases. Germline assignment: CDR1 SNHLY and CDR2 FYNNEI. The CDR3 totals 16 residues. The junction had 5 bases not matched to a gene; V was cut back by 6 bases and J by 0 bases. Here the CDR3 DNA reads TGTGCCAGCAGCCAACTAGCGGGGCTAGCCAAAAACATTCAGTACTTC. Amino acid sequence: CASSQLAGLAKNIQYF.

This chain links TRBV5-4 with TRBJ2-7; 8 positions agree with TRBD1. Losses at the gene ends were 0 bases for V and 7 bases for J; bases not matched to a gene: 6. Germline V gene sequence: CDR1 SGHNT, CDR2 YYREEE (reference sequence). The length of the CDR3 is 14 residues. CDR3 sequence: CASSLGTGGREQYF. CDR3 nucleotides: TGTGCCAGCAGCTTGGGCACAGGGGGGAGGGAGCAGTACTTC.

This clone was detected once. The V call is TRBV19, the J call TRBJ2-7, with TRBD1 matching over 7 bases. CDR1 is LNHDA, CDR2 SQIVND, per germline (reference sequence). CDR3 length equals 14 residues. V was clipped by 7 bases and J by 6 bases; unmatched bases: 12. CDR3 DNA sequence: TGTGCCAGTACCATAACGAGTAGGGGGCGCGAGCAGTACTTC. Its translation is CASTITSRGREQYF.

This rearrangement joins TRBV5-6 to TRBJ1-2; D gene uncertain. The germline V gene has CDR1 SGHDT and CDR2 YYEEEE. CDR3 size: 17 residues. V was shortened by 1 base and J by 4 bases, with 20 bases between the two germline ends. CDR3 nucleotide sequence: TGTGCCAGCAGCTTGAGCACAGCCCGCCATTCGACCTATGGCTACACCTTC. Translated: CASSLSTARHSTYGYTF.

This chain uses TRBV2 with TRBJ2-1; weak D call: TRBD2 (6 bases). The CDR3 length is 13 residues. The germline V gene has CDR1 SNHLY and CDR2 FYNNEI. Trimming shortened V by 4 bases and J by 7 bases, and 11 bases separated the two germline ends. The CDR3 nucleotides read TGTGCCAGCAGTGTGGTTAGCGGTAATGAGCAGTTCTTC. This gives the protein CASSVVSGNEQFF.

The gene calls are TRBV19 and TRBJ2-3, with 11 bases lining up with TRBD2. The junction had 8 bases not matched to a gene; V was cut back by 7 bases and J by 2 bases. The CDR3 extends over 16 amino acids. From germline, CDR1 is LNHDA and CDR2 SQIVND (reference sequence). The CDR3 nucleotides read TGTGCCAGTACCCTGACTAGCGGGGCGCTCACAGATACGCAGTATTTT. This encodes CASTLTSGALTDTQYF.

The chain links TRBV5-1 to TRBJ2-1; possible D gene TRBD1, 6 bases. The germline V and J ends were trimmed by 4 bases and 2 bases, with 13 bases remaining between them. CDR1 and CDR2 from the germline V gene are SGHRS and YFSETQ. The CDR3 spans 15 residues. CDR3 protein: CASSGGQSPYNEQFF. CDR3 nucleotide sequence: TGCGCCAGCAGCGGAGGACAGTCACCCTACAATGAGCAGTTCTTC.

The chain links TRBV6-5 to TRBJ2-7, with D possibly TRBD2 on 6 matching bases. Trimming took off 2 bases at V and 4 bases at J, with 9 bases between the two ends. CDR3 length: 13 amino acids. Germline values: CDR1 MNHEY, CDR2 SVGAGI. Here the CDR3 reads CASSYGTSYEQYF. The CDR3 region has the DNA TGTGCCAGCAGTTACGGGACTTCATACGAGCAGTACTTC.

The chain recombines TRBV29-1 with TRBJ2-3, with D uncertain. CDR1 and CDR2 from the germline V gene are SQVTM and ANQGSEA. The V end lost 2 bases, the J end lost 5 bases, and 5 bases lay between the germline ends. This CDR3 contains 11 residues. The CDR3 loop reads CSVEPGDTQYF. As DNA, the CDR3 is TGCAGCGTTGAACCAGGAGATACGCAGTATTTT.